This T cell receptor (beta chain) was recovered during a study of shared clonotypes between healthy human individuals (dated by TCRdb to the early 2020s). Notes on the research overall: The cohort comprised a couple of women and a few men aged 18 to 49 years. Per donor, three plates each were used for CD4 naive and CD4 memory, two for CD8 naive, and one for CD8 memory. To estimate repertoire size and how much clonotype sharing occurs between individuals, the study deeply sequenced the blood TCR repertoires of roughly 5 healthy adults. Different laboratories and diverse techniques were used to prepare libraries and sequence TCR repertoires, to increase sequencing depth and limit assay-specific biases. Leukapheresis yielded between about 0.85 and 9.5 billion PBMCs per donor. The research as a whole found: When several donors were compared, the shared fraction of clonotypes was around 5% for naive CD4, around 3.5% for naive CD8, 2% to 2.5% for memory CD4, and around 0.37% for memory CD8. Only blood was sampled, and tissue TCR repertoires likely differ from those in blood. Because the study included only a small number of donors, the genetic and exposure-history diversity represented was limited. Incomplete sequencing was indicated by rarefaction of sorted-subset datasets, despite the large sequencing depth. Clonotypes shared by all four sorted-subset donors showed higher generation probabilities than non-shared clonotypes. Based on pairwise subsampling, the degree of clonotype sharing among donors was expected to be affected by sequencing depth. Larger estimated clonotype richness was generally found for naive subsets than for memory subsets.

TCR CDR3 regions were amplified from genomic DNA by multiplex PCR using the deep immunoSEQ assay. Extracted genomic DNA from each cell subset was distributed evenly across all wells of several immunoSEQ 96-well plates, and each plate was treated as a replicate. For sorted subsets, about 220 ng of genomic DNA, equivalent to 25,000 to 30,000 T cell genomes, went into each replicate PCR. Purified libraries were quantified with a Qubit 3.0 fluorometer, sized on a Bioanalyzer 2100, and re-quantified with the KAPA Library Quantification kit. Every immunoSEQ 96-well plate was sequenced on a separate single-read 150-cycle Illumina NextSeq 550 flow cell. On the study's bioinformatics: Because only junctional sequences without quality scores were contained in the immunoSEQ output, filtering matching that applied to full-length reads could not be performed. Sequences were annotated with PyIR, a Python wrapper for IgBLAST v1.9, using IMGT germline references to assign V/J genes and CDR3. Reads with weak V/J assignments (E-value above 1e-6), missing CDR3, stop codons, out-of-frame junctions, or ambiguous translated residues were removed. A V3J clonotype was defined by an identical inferred V gene, J gene, and CDR3 amino acid sequence. Percentage overlap between repertoires was computed as shared unique clonotypes divided by the size of the smaller repertoire. Three approaches were used to assess repertoire richness: RTK rarefaction, the Chao1 estimator, and Recon v2.1 estimates of unobserved clonotypes. OLGA was used to compute generation probabilities for all TCRbeta clonotypes that the gDNA method yielded from a few donors. Held by TCRdb, this immuneACCESS table contains in-frame sequences only and omits some clones. Under half of the omission traces to an unresolved V gene where checked; the cause of the rest is unknown. Clonal size and the V and J genes are those of that table, whereas D and trimming came from the DNA. Counted in this sample were millions of clones; approximately 95% of them appeared once. The ten largest make up 0.39% of the sample.

About this clone itself: What antigen it recognizes has not been identified. There are no base qualities to consult, and no much larger clone falls within one base.

CDR1 and CDR2 are read off the germline V gene (reference sequence) as SEHNR and FQNEAQ. The junction carries 13 bases between V and J, which are trimmed by 1 base and 7 bases respectively. From cysteine to phenylalanine, the CDR3 is 15 amino acids long. The DNA shown is the 45-base CDR3, in frame from base 1. The donors were healthy, HIV-negative adults who had no recently reported acute infections or vaccinations. Every donor was a Caucasian adult living in Nashville, Tennessee, USA. CD4+ T cells were enriched through magnetic negative selection, after which naive cells were positively selected on CD45RA and the remaining negative fraction served as the memory subset. After blood collection by leukapheresis, PBMCs were isolated using Ficoll-Histopaque density gradient centrifugation and then cryopreserved in the vapor phase of liquid nitrogen. Purity and quantity of every magnetically sorted T cell population were checked by analytical flow cytometry. Genomic DNA was isolated from every sorted fraction and measured by UV absorbance on a Nanodrop 2000c.

The sequencing input was naive CD4+ T cells from PBMCs. In light of the paper, this sample's cell subset or site label describes: CD45RA+ positively selected. This sequence originates from a man between 18 and 35 years old in good health. Some clones in this sample may be carry-over from other donors' samples. The V and J genes are TRBV7-9 and TRBJ1-4; TRBD1 is a weak D gene call, 5 bases matching. The nucleotides read TGTGCCAGCAGCTTAGGGCAGGGTGGTACTGAAAAACTGTTTTTT. This codes for CASSLGQGGTEKLFF.